This T cell receptor (beta chain) was recovered during a study of cytomegalovirus exposure and HLA in healthy donors. Study-level points and caveats: The productive fraction for most TCR beta V segments was about 87% or about 30% in an earlier analysis. The authors later found HLA-associated TCR beta chains more clonally expanded than equally common others.

This clone was seen just once. Its antigen is not identified. Germline CDR1 reads MNHEY; CDR2 reads SMNVEV (reference sequence). Trimming removed 6 bases from V and 1 base from J, with 10 bases in between. This CDR3 has 13 residues. PCR used 60 Vbeta primers and 13 Jbeta primers. Method: immunoSEQ multiplex PCR; TCRdb's copy keeps in-frame clones and lacks some. The data hold more than 110,000 clones, with 80% observed a single time. The gene calls are TRBV27 and TRBJ2-7; a possible D gene is TRBD1 (5 bases). The sequencing input was PBMCs. This TCR derives from a male donor in good health and CMV-seropositive. CDR3 nucleotide sequence: TGTGCCAGCAGAAGTAGACAGTCCTACGAGCAGTACTTC. As protein: CASRSRQSYEQYF.